Here is one T cell receptor (beta chain) with its context. The data stem from a study of blood T cell repertoires in COVID-19. Study-wide background: Both acute and convalescent COVID-19 samples were obtained from the United States, Italy and Spain.

How the authors handled the data: Amplification with reference gene primers provided the estimates of nucleated cell counts. The repertoire was sequenced with immunoSEQ multiplex PCR; TCRdb's copy has only in-frame clones and lacks some. V and J calls and clone size are given by that table; D and trimming were obtained from the DNA. The sample consists of about 440,000 clones, 70% to 90% of them appearing once. V shed 10 bases and J shed 4 bases, with 16 bases lying between them. The CDR3 is 13 amino acids. Germline V gives CDR1 LNHDA, CDR2 SQIVND (reference sequence). The clonotype was recovered from a woman in her 50s with COVID-19, enrolled during active disease. The sample consisted of peripheral blood. This sequence joins TRBV19 and TRBJ1-2; D remains unclear. The CDR3 DNA reads as TGTGCCACCACCCCGAGGCAGATCTATGGCTACACCTTC. This translates into CATTPRQIYGYTF.